The next 21 T cell receptor beta chains were all read from a single sample in a study of cytomegalovirus exposure and HLA in healthy donors. PCR primers comprised 60 Vbeta and 13 Jbeta primers. The method was immunoSEQ multiplex PCR; TCRdb's version includes in-frame clones alone and lacks a portion of them. There are approximately 150,000 clones in the sample; 60% to 80% occur only once, and around 10% lies in the top ten. Sample: PBMCs. These receptor sequences come from a man between 18 and 35 years old in good health and CMV-seropositive.

The chain is built from TRBV4-1 and TRBJ2-1; D is uncertain. This CDR3 has 14 residues. V lost 3 bases to trimming and J lost 2 bases, with 8 bases between them. Germline CDR1 MGHRA, CDR2 YSYEKL. In nucleotides, the CDR3 is TGCGCCAGCAGCCAGACGGGTCCCTACAATGAGCAGTTCTTC. It encodes CASSQTGPYNEQFF.

Concerning this clone itself: One junction end does not reproduce the germline sequence, and a read error may be involved. In DNA, the CDR3 is TGTGCTAGCAGCCCAGAGGGACAGACGACCACCGGGGAGCTGTTTTTT. Translation: CASSPEGQTTTGELFF. The rearrangement joins TRBV7-7 to TRBJ2-2, with TRBD1 identical over 7 bases. This CDR3 region has 16 residues. Per germline, CDR1 SSHAT and CDR2 FNYEAQ (reference sequence).

The chain employs TRBV7-9 and TRBJ1-5; D possibly corresponds to TRBD1 (5 bases). CDR1 is SEHNR and CDR2 is FQNEAQ in the germline V gene (reference sequence). This CDR3 spans 14 amino acids. The V end was cut by 5 bases, the J end by 1 base, with 9 bases between. The CDR3 DNA reads as TGTGCCAGCAGCCCTCGGGGGAGCAATCAGCCCCAGCATTTT. Translated: CASSPRGSNQPQHF.

This clone was counted a few times. The chain uses TRBV10-2 and TRBJ2-2; 8 bases are a match to TRBD2. Germline trimming cut 6 bases from V and 4 bases from J; bases unmatched to any gene: 7. CDR1 is WSHSY, CDR2 SAAADI, per germline. This CDR3 is 15 amino acids long. CDR3 sequence (DNA): TGCGCCAGCAGGGTCGGGAGGGGCGGCACCGGGGAGCTGTTTTTT. Amino acids: CASRVGRGGTGELFF.

This clone occurred a few times. The chain combines TRBV6-5 with TRBJ1-1; TRBD1 is a possible D gene (6 bases). Trimming left V 6 bases short and J 8 bases short, with 13 bases between. The germline gives CDR1 MNHEY, CDR2 SVGAGI. This CDR3 contains 12 residues. The CDR3: CASSRGQTEAFF. The CDR3, as DNA: TGTGCCAGCAGCCGAGGACAGACCGAAGCTTTCTTT.

This clone was picked up one time. The chain recombines TRBV7-6 with TRBJ2-1; 7 positions agree with TRBD2. The CDR3 sequence is 16 residues long. The V segment lost 0 bases and the J segment 6 bases; nucleotides outside the gene matches: 8. Germline V gene lookup returns CDR1 SGHVS and CDR2 FNYEAQ. The CDR3 nucleotides read TGTGCCAGCAGCTTAGCGCTCCTAGCGGCTCTCAATGAGCAGTTCTTC. Translating gives CASSLALLAALNEQFF.

In its sample, this clone was seen a few times. The CDR3 sequence: CASSRDRTATNEKLFF. The CDR3 DNA follows: TGTGCCAGCAGTCGAGACAGGACAGCAACTAATGAAAAACTGTTTTTT. The chain uses TRBV2 and TRBJ1-4, with D perhaps TRBD1 (6 bases). CDR1 and CDR2 (germline): SNHLY, FYNNEI. Trimming removed 5 bases from V and 0 bases from J, with 13 bases in between. There are 16 residues in the CDR3. The full variable domain, its missing parts supplied by reference TRBV2 and TRBJ1-4, is EPEVTQTPSHQVTQMGQEVILRCVPISNHLYFYWYRQILGQKVEFLVSFYNNEISEKSEIFDDQFSVERPDGSNFTLKIRSTKLEDSAMYFCASSRDRTATNEKLFFGSGTQLSVL.

This chain connects TRBV5-1 to TRBJ1-3; D uncertain. Per the germline V gene, CDR1 is SGHRS and CDR2 is YFSETQ. The CDR3 is made up of 13 amino acids. Trimming cost V 4 bases and J 0 bases, with 5 bases left between them. This chain's CDR3 is CASSGGSGNTIYF. The CDR3 coding sequence is TGCGCCAGCAGCGGCGGCTCTGGAAACACCATATATTTT.

The CDR3 loop is CSVEGRKETYNEQFF. The CDR3 DNA reads TGCAGCGTTGAAGGGAGAAAAGAGACCTACAATGAGCAGTTCTTC. The genes are TRBV29-1 and TRBJ2-1; unclear D gene. The CDR3 covers 15 residues. Germline V CDR1 and CDR2: SQVTM, ANQGSEA. V was cut by 1 base and J by 2 bases, with 12 bases left in between.

The chain has TRBV15 and TRBJ2-7; possible D gene TRBD1, 6 bases. The V and J ends lost 4 bases and 2 bases respectively, with 9 bases between them. Looked up from germline, CDR1 is LNHNV and CDR2 is YYDKDF (reference sequence). CDR3 size: 13 residues. DNA of the CDR3: TGTGCCACCAGCAATGGGGGCCCCTACGAGCAGTACTTC. Its protein product is CATSNGGPYEQYF.

The genes are TRBV7-6 and TRBJ1-4; D may be TRBD1 (6 bases). CDR1 SGHVS and CDR2 FNYEAQ come from the germline V gene. V was clipped by 1 base and J by 11 bases, with 11 bases between them. The CDR3 spans 13 residues. The CDR3 bases are TGTGCCAGCAGCTTAGAAGGACAGTTTAAACTGTTTTTT. It encodes CASSLEGQFKLFF. Using reference TRBV7-6 and TRBJ1-4 for the parts outside the CDR3, the full variable domain is GAGVSQSPRYKVTKRGQDVALRCDPISGHVSLYWYRQALGQGPEFLTYFNYEAQQDKSGLPNDRFSAERPEGSISTLTIQRTEQRDSAMYRCASSLEGQFKLFFGSGTQLSVL.

The CDR3 reads CATLGRDQSVYNEQFF. The CDR3, as DNA: TGTGCCACCTTGGGGCGGGACCAGAGTGTATACAATGAGCAGTTCTTC. This chain joins TRBV28 and TRBJ2-1, with a tentative D call TRBD2 (6 bases). CDR3 length equals 16 residues. V was trimmed by 10 bases and J by 4 bases, leaving 23 bases between them. The germline V gene has CDR1 MDHEN and CDR2 SYDVKM.

V is TRBV27 and J is TRBJ1-5; D is unresolved. Trimming left V 3 bases short and J 3 bases short, with 12 bases between. The CDR3 length is 15 residues. Germline CDR1 is MNHEY and CDR2 is SMNVEV (reference sequence). The DNA of the CDR3 is TGTGCCAGCAGTTTGTTCTCCAGGTACAATCAGCCCCAGCATTTT. Its protein product is CASSLFSRYNQPQHF.

The rearrangement links TRBV14 to TRBJ2-2; D unclear. The CDR3 covers 15 residues. CDR1 and CDR2 (germline): SGHDN, FVKESK. Trimming left V 0 bases short and J 7 bases short, with 12 bases between. For the CDR3, the DNA is TGTGCCAGCAGCCAAGAACAGCCTCGGAACGGGGAGCTGTTTTTT. It is translated as CASSQEQPRNGELFF.

The V gene is TRBV6-1, the J gene TRBJ2-3; D is possibly TRBD1 (6 bases). CDR1 is MNHNS, CDR2 SASEGT, per germline. Trimming took 7 bases from V and 9 from J, leaving 23 bases between them. The CDR3 length is 15 residues. The CDR3 loop reads CASTLGVQGKGTQYF. CDR3 nucleotides: TGTGCCAGCACTCTAGGGGTCCAGGGGAAAGGGACGCAGTATTTT.

V gene TRBV7-2 combines with J gene TRBJ2-3, with D maybe TRBD2 (6 bases). Germline V gene data show CDR1 as SGHTA and CDR2 as FQGNSA. The CDR3 sequence is 16 residues long. The germline V and J ends were trimmed by 7 bases and 2 bases, with 19 bases remaining between them. The CDR3 region has the DNA TGTGCCAGCAACCCTACCGGAGGGGCCCCCACAGATACGCAGTATTTT. Protein product: CASNPTGGAPTDTQYF.

As to this clone: A read error may produce the germline difference seen at one junction end. V gene TRBV19 combines with J gene TRBJ1-2; 10 nucleotides match TRBD1. CDR3 size: 16 residues. Germline-derived CDR1 and CDR2 are LNHDA and SQIVND (reference sequence). CDR3 sequence: CATGEAGTGANYGYTF. CDR3 sequence (DNA): TGTGCCACAGGAGAAGCCGGGACAGGGGCTAATTATGGCTACACCTTC.

The rearrangement links TRBV6-5 to TRBJ2-3, with 9 positions matching TRBD2. This CDR3 comprises 15 residues. CDR1 and CDR2 from the germline V gene are MNHEY and SVGAGI. Trimming took 6 bases from V and 3 from J; bases not matched to a gene: 7. CDR3 DNA sequence: TGTGCCAGCAGAACCGCGGGAGGGAATACAGATACGCAGTATTTT. Its protein is CASRTAGGNTDTQYF.

The rearrangement links TRBV2 to TRBJ2-7, with D possibly TRBD1 on 6 matching bases. This CDR3 contains 13 residues. Germline V lookup: CDR1 SNHLY, CDR2 FYNNEI. Trimming pared 4 bases from V and 3 bases from J, leaving 10 bases between. The CDR3 region is CASSVRGDYEQYF. CDR3 in DNA: TGTGCCAGCAGTGTCAGGGGTGACTACGAGCAGTACTTC.

The rearrangement joins TRBV25-1 to TRBJ2-1, with TRBD2 matching over 12 bases. Per the germline V gene, CDR1 is MGHDK and CDR2 is SYGVNS. Trimming at V came to 3 bases and at J to 5 bases, leaving 8 bases not matched to a gene. CDR3 length: 17 residues. CDR3 in DNA: TGTGCCAGCAGTGATTTGCCTAGCGGGAGGGCCGACAATGAGCAGTTCTTC. This gives the protein CASSDLPSGRADNEQFF.

This rearrangement joins TRBV28 to TRBJ2-7; 7 positions match TRBD1. With V trimmed by 6 bases and J by 4 bases, 9 bases remained unmatched. The CDR3 totals 14 residues. Germline values: CDR1 MDHEN, CDR2 SYDVKM. The CDR3 DNA follows: TGTGCCAGCAGATCACAGGGGTCAGGGTACGAGCAGTACTTC. Translation: CASRSQGSGYEQYF.